The entry below gives a single T cell receptor beta chain sequence along with its context. As yet, its antigen is unknown. The data were produced by immunoSEQ multiplex PCR, yet TCRdb's version contains in-frame clones alone and is incomplete. The top ten clones hold approximately 1% of a sample with 90,000 to 130,000 clones, roughly 93% of them seen once. CDR1 WSHSY and CDR2 SAAADI come from the germline V gene. With 6 bases clipped from V and 3 bases from J, the junction kept 5 bases outside the gene matches. CDR3 length equals 14 residues. The record originates from a study of graft-versus-host responses after intestinal transplantation. The overall study: Isolated intestinal, liver-intestinal, or multivisceral transplants had been given to the recipients. Among the recipients, all got anti-thymocyte globulin induction and then tacrolimus and steroids for approximately 3 years.

Notes on the study in general: Within allografts, high graft-versus-host to host-versus-graft clonal ratios were seen among patients with graft-donor T cell macrochimerism.

Sequencing was performed on unstimulated CD8+ T cells sorted from spleen or lymph node cells, taken before transplant. This clonotype was sampled from a human donor who was the organ donor for an intestinal transplant. This chain uses TRBV10-2 with TRBJ2-3; 8 bases align to TRBD2. The CDR3 DNA reads as TGCGCCAGCAGCGGACTAGCTCTGACAGATACGCAGTATTTT. Protein product: CASSGLALTDTQYF.